Below are 24 T cell receptor beta chains sequenced from a single sample in a study of blood T cell repertoires in COVID-19. Clones were read by immunoSEQ multiplex PCR, and TCRdb kept only the in-frame ones, dropping some. The sample yields roughly 250,000 clones, 81% seen once. The sequencing input was peripheral blood. The source is a woman aged 55 to 70 with active or convalescent COVID-19.

As to this clone: Additional DNA sequences in this sample encode the identical CDR3. The chain combines TRBV24-1 with TRBJ2-2; a possible D gene is TRBD2 (5 bases). CDR3 size: 13 residues. Trimming pared 7 bases from V and 5 bases from J, leaving 10 bases between. Germline values: CDR1 KGHDR, CDR2 SFDVKD. The CDR3 bases are TGTGCCACCAGCGAAGGAGGAACCGGGGAGCTGTTTTTT. Its translation: CATSEGGTGELFF.

This clone was found a few times. The V and J genes are TRBV18 and TRBJ2-3; 12 bases align to TRBD2. This CDR3 contains 18 residues. The V gene end was trimmed by 4 bases and the J gene end by 0 bases; junction bases not matched to a gene: 8. CDR1 and CDR2 from the germline V gene are KGHSH and LQKENI. CDR3 sequence (DNA): TGTGCCAGCTCACAGACTAGCGGGGGATTCTCTAGCACAGATACGCAGTATTTT. Protein sequence: CASSQTSGGFSSTDTQYF.

This clone turned up a few times. The chain couples TRBV5-1 to TRBJ2-5, with 9 bases that match TRBD2. Losses at the gene ends were 4 bases for V and 2 bases for J; bases not matched to a gene: 9. Germline V gene sequence: CDR1 SGHRS, CDR2 YFSETQ. CDR3 length: 16 amino acids. The CDR3 sequence is CASSLGTSGLQETQYF. CDR3 sequence (DNA): TGCGCCAGCAGCCTCGGAACTAGCGGGCTTCAAGAGACCCAGTACTTC.

J is TRBJ1-1 and V is TRBV6-6; a weak D match, TRBD1 (6 bases). V lost 2 bases, J lost 3 bases, and 10 bases lay in between. This CDR3 is 14 amino acids long. Germline V lookup: CDR1 MNHNY, CDR2 SVGAGI (reference sequence). CDR3 sequence: CASSYGGRDTEAFF. The DNA of the CDR3 is TGTGCCAGCAGTTACGGGGGCAGGGACACTGAAGCTTTCTTT.

In this sample, this clone turned up a few times. The chain couples TRBV7-2 to TRBJ1-4; D not certain. This CDR3 is built from 15 residues. Trimming took 0 bases from V and 8 from J, leaving 13 bases between them. Germline V lookup: CDR1 SGHTA, CDR2 FQGNSA. In DNA, the CDR3 is TGTGCCAGCAGCTTAGCCCCCGCCACGGGGGAAAAACTGTTTTTT. Translation gives CASSLAPATGEKLFF.

The chain joins TRBV7-2 to TRBJ1-6; maybe TRBD1 (6 bases). In germline, CDR1 is SGHTA, CDR2 FQGNSA. The CDR3 has 14 amino acids. Trimming removed 4 bases at V and 7 bases at J, with 11 bases between. The CDR3 protein is CASSSQGLNSPLHF. In DNA form, the CDR3 reads TGTGCCAGCAGCTCCCAGGGGCTGAATTCACCCCTCCACTTT.

The chain uses TRBV5-6 and TRBJ2-5; maybe TRBD2 (6 bases). The CDR3 covers 14 residues. V lost 3 bases and J lost 1, with 10 bases in between. Germline V gene sequence: CDR1 SGHDT, CDR2 YYEEEE. For the CDR3, the DNA is TGTGCCAGCAGCTCCTTCGGGAGCCAAGAGACCCAGTACTTC. Its translation: CASSSFGSQETQYF.

In its sample, this clone was seen once. The chain carries TRBV2 and TRBJ1-1; 7 nucleotides agree with TRBD1. Germline V lookup: CDR1 SNHLY, CDR2 FYNNEI. V lost 2 bases, J lost 5 bases, and 5 bases stayed unmatched. The CDR3 has 14 residues. The CDR3 DNA is TGTGCCAGCAGTGAAAGTAACAGGGGTACTGAAGCTTTCTTT. It specifies CASSESNRGTEAFF.

V is TRBV11-3 and J is TRBJ2-7, with D possibly being TRBD1 (5 bases). The CDR3 is made up of 12 amino acids. Trimming removed 2 bases at V and 6 bases at J, with 8 bases between. CDR1 is SGHNT and CDR2 is YENEEA in the germline V gene. The CDR3 DNA follows: TGTGCCAGCAGCTTAACTACAGGCGAGCAGTACTTC. Amino acid sequence: CASSLTTGEQYF.

The chain carries TRBV2 and TRBJ1-3; TRBD1 matches 11 bases. The ends lost 7 bases at V and 4 bases at J; junction bases unmatched: 6. This CDR3 spans 15 amino acids. Germline V gene sequence: CDR1 SNHLY, CDR2 FYNNEI. Written as DNA, the CDR3 is TGTGCCAGCAAGCACGGACAGGGGGCAGGAAACACCATATATTTT. This translates into CASKHGQGAGNTIYF.

The V call is TRBV5-4, the J call TRBJ2-6; D possibly corresponds to TRBD1 (7 bases). Trimming cost V 1 base and J 11 bases, with 13 bases left between them. The CDR3 contains 14 residues. From germline, CDR1 is SGHNT and CDR2 YYREEE (reference sequence). CDR3 in amino acids: CASSLNQGGDVLTF. Here the CDR3 DNA reads TGTGCCAGCAGCTTGAATCAGGGGGGCGACGTCCTGACTTTC.

This clone has only one observation. This chain connects TRBV30 to TRBJ2-2; 8 nucleotides agree with TRBD2. Germline V gives CDR1 GTSNPN, CDR2 SVGIG (reference sequence). Unmatched junction bases numbered 2, after V lost 0 bases and J lost 2 bases. The CDR3 runs to 15 residues. The chain's CDR3 is CAWSVAGANTGELFF. The CDR3 DNA reads as TGTGCCTGGAGTGTAGCGGGGGCCAACACCGGGGAGCTGTTTTTT.

As regards this clone: A junction end diverges from the germline sequence, so it may reflect a read error. The rearrangement uses TRBV7-7 and TRBJ2-5; 7 nucleotides align to TRBD1. Germline loops: CDR1 SSHAT, CDR2 FNYEAQ (reference sequence). This CDR3 contains 19 residues. CDR3 residues: CASSPAVGRTESYRGTQYF. The CDR3 nucleotides are TGTGCTAGCAGCCCCGCCGTAGGCAGAACCGAGTCGTACAGGGGGACCCAGTACTTC.

The chain has TRBV6-4 and TRBJ2-7, with TRBD1 matching over 10 bases. The junction had 8 bases not matched to a gene; V was cut back by 4 bases and J by 5 bases. Germline CDR1 is MRHNA and CDR2 is SNTAGT. The CDR3 is 15 amino acids. For the CDR3, the DNA is TGTGCCAGCAGTGTACGACAGGGGGCGGAGGACGAGCAGTACTTC. This sequence encodes CASSVRQGAEDEQYF.

This clone was found a few times. This chain links TRBV24-1 with TRBJ1-2; D may be TRBD1 (5 bases). Trimming shortened V by 9 bases and J by 7 bases, and 14 bases separated the two germline ends. The CDR3 length is 12 residues. Germline loops: CDR1 KGHDR, CDR2 SFDVKD. This chain's CDR3 is CATSSGDLGYTF. The CDR3, as DNA: TGTGCCACCTCGTCGGGGGATCTTGGCTACACCTTC.

The chain carries TRBV6-2 or TRBV6-3 and TRBJ2-7; weak D call: TRBD1 (6 bases). CDR1 and CDR2 (germline): MNHEY, SVGEGT. This CDR3 has 17 amino acids. The V and J ends lost 4 bases and 1 base respectively, with 20 bases between them. CDR3 nucleotide sequence: TGTGCCAGCAGTTCTCAAACCCGGACAGTCTTTTCCTACGAGCAGTACTTC. Encoded protein: CASSSQTRTVFSYEQYF.

The V and J genes are TRBV19 and TRBJ1-3; D is unresolved. This CDR3 comprises 13 residues. Germline CDR1 reads LNHDA; CDR2 reads SQIVND (reference sequence). The ends were cut back, 5 bases at V and 4 bases at J, with 9 bases in the middle. The CDR3 loop is CASSDISGNTIYF. The CDR3 bases are TGTGCCAGTAGTGACATCTCAGGAAACACCATATATTTT.

V usage is TRBV12-5 and J usage is TRBJ2-7; TRBD2 agrees at 8 bases. The length of the CDR3 is 14 residues. Germline loops: CDR1 LGHNT, CDR2 FRNRAP. J gave up 6 bases and V 1 base, and 5 bases lay outside the gene matches. The CDR3 DNA is TGTGCTAGTGGTTTGGCGGGGGGGATTCGCGAGCAGTACTTC. Translating gives CASGLAGGIREQYF.

This chain links TRBV27 with TRBJ1-5; 8 nucleotides agree with TRBD1. Germline lookup yields CDR1 MNHEY and CDR2 SMNVEV (reference sequence). This CDR3 spans 15 amino acids. The V segment lost 5 bases and the J segment 7 bases; nucleotides outside the gene matches: 10. The CDR3 protein is CASSRQGRRGQPQHF. The CDR3 nucleotides are TGTGCCAGCAGTCGACAGGGGAGAAGGGGGCAGCCCCAGCATTTT.

The chain employs TRBV27 and TRBJ1-1; 11 positions match TRBD1. The CDR3 extends over 16 amino acids. Germline V lookup: CDR1 MNHEY, CDR2 SMNVEV (reference sequence). Trimming removed 5 bases from V and 1 base from J; junction bases left unmatched: 6. The CDR3 reads CASSPPGTGGNTEAFF. The CDR3 DNA reads TGTGCCAGCAGTCCTCCGGGGACAGGGGGGAACACTGAAGCTTTCTTT.

The V gene is TRBV29-1, the J gene TRBJ1-1; D possibly corresponds to TRBD1 (5 bases). From germline, CDR1 is SQVTM and CDR2 ANQGSEA. Trimming shortened V by 4 bases and J by 3 bases, and 21 bases separated the two germline ends. This CDR3 has 16 amino acids. In DNA, the CDR3 is TGCAGCGTTGGTGACGGGCCGCGGGGCCGAGACACTGAAGCTTTCTTT. Translating gives CSVGDGPRGRDTEAFF. The whole variable domain, remainder taken from reference TRBV29-1 and TRBJ1-1, is SAVISQKPSRDICQRGTSLTIQCQVDSQVTMMFWYRQQPGQSLTLIATANQGSEATYESGFVIDKFPISRPNLTFSTLTVSNMSPEDSSIYLCSVGDGPRGRDTEAFFGQGTRLTVV.

This chain connects TRBV4-2 to TRBJ2-1, with TRBD2 matching 14 bases. The CDR3 is 20 residues long. V lost 1 base to trimming and J lost 0 bases; unmatched junction nucleotides: 8. CDR1 and CDR2 from the germline V gene are LGHNA and YNFKEQ. In DNA form, the CDR3 reads TGTGCCAGCAGCCAAGGACTAGCGGGGGGGCCCGGGGACTCCTACAATGAGCAGTTCTTC. Translating gives CASSQGLAGGPGDSYNEQFF.

This clone was seen a few times. This chain connects TRBV4-3 to TRBJ1-2; D not resolved. The CDR3 length is 16 residues. Germline loops: CDR1 LGHNA, CDR2 YSLEER. Trimming shortened V by 0 bases and J by 0 bases, and 11 bases separated the two germline ends. The CDR3 reads CASSQDHGWANYGYTF. The CDR3 nucleotides read TGCGCCAGCAGCCAAGATCACGGGTGGGCTAACTATGGCTACACCTTC.

Comments on this clone: This sample includes further DNA sequences coding for the same CDR3. This chain joins TRBV9 and TRBJ1-2; weak D call: TRBD1 (5 bases). CDR1 and CDR2 (germline): SGDLS, YYNGEE. The CDR3 totals 13 residues. V gave up 2 bases and J gave up 2 bases, with 7 bases separating them. The CDR3 region has the DNA TGTGCCAGCAGCGTCGGGGGAAACTATGGCTACACCTTC. Amino acids: CASSVGGNYGYTF.